The next 27 T cell receptor beta chains were all read from a single sample in a study of CD8+ T cells in alopecia areata. Investigators isolated RNA and reverse transcribed it into cDNA to act as the sequencing template. The method was immunoSEQ multiplex PCR; TCRdb's version includes in-frame clones alone and lacks a portion of them. Of 100,000 to 150,000 clones listed, 47% are singletons. The sequenced sample was NKG2D-low CD8+ T cells sorted from blood. All receptors come from a human donor with alopecia areata.

V and J are TRBV2 and TRBJ2-3; 7 nucleotides match TRBD2. The CDR3 has 14 amino acids. Germline-derived CDR1 and CDR2 are SNHLY and FYNNEI. Unmatched junction bases numbered 8, after V lost 8 bases and J lost 3 bases. CDR3 nucleotide sequence: TGTGCCAGCCCTACGGCGGGGGATACAGATACGCAGTATTTT. This codes for CASPTAGDTDTQYF.

This clone was counted only a few times. This chain links TRBV6-1 with TRBJ1-2; D is unresolved. The CDR3 is 15 amino acids. Germline V gene sequence: CDR1 MNHNS, CDR2 SASEGT. Trimming took off 3 bases at V and 3 bases at J, with 14 bases between the two ends. CDR3 amino acids: CASSEGAGDYYGYTF. CDR3 coding DNA: TGTGCCAGCAGTGAGGGAGCAGGTGACTACTATGGCTACACCTTC.

This clone was observed a single time. This chain connects TRBV29-1 to TRBJ2-4; D is ambiguous. Germline values: CDR1 SQVTM, CDR2 ANQGSEA. This CDR3 has 13 amino acids. With 5 bases removed from V and 5 bases from J, the gap between germline ends came to 13 bases. CDR3 sequence (DNA): TGCAGCGTTCCGTATCGGTCGGAAAACATTCAGTACTTC. Amino acids: CSVPYRSENIQYF.

In its sample, this clone was seen a few times. V gene TRBV28 combines with J gene TRBJ2-7; D is undetermined. CDR3 length equals 11 residues. Trimming took 3 bases from V and 5 from J, leaving 5 bases between them. Germline V CDR1 and CDR2: MDHEN, SYDVKM. CDR3 sequence: CASSLVDEQYF. The CDR3 region has the DNA TGTGCCAGCAGTTTGGTGGACGAGCAGTACTTC.

The V call is TRBV29-1, the J call TRBJ2-1; possibly TRBD1 for D (6 bases). Trimming cost V 6 bases and J 0 bases, with 12 bases left between them. CDR1 is SQVTM and CDR2 is ANQGSEA in the germline V gene. This CDR3 has 14 residues. The CDR3 DNA reads TGCAGCGTGACAGGAAAGAGCTCCTACAATGAGCAGTTCTTC. Protein: CSVTGKSSYNEQFF.

The chain couples TRBV29-1 to TRBJ2-3; 14 bases map to TRBD2. CDR3 length equals 17 residues. CDR1 and CDR2 (germline): SQVTM, ANQGSEA. Losses at the gene ends were 6 bases for V and 6 bases for J; bases not matched to a gene: 14. The CDR3 sequence is CSVAGTSGGTIGDTQYF. CDR3 DNA sequence: TGCAGCGTCGCCGGGACTAGCGGGGGTACCATCGGCGATACGCAGTATTTT.

This rearrangement joins TRBV9 to TRBJ2-6; possibly TRBD1 for D (5 bases). CDR1 is SGDLS and CDR2 is YYNGEE in the germline V gene. Trimming removed 2 bases from V and 4 bases from J, with 13 bases in between. The CDR3 sequence is 16 residues long. CDR3 amino acids: CASSVEPGPGANVLTF. The CDR3 nucleotides read TGTGCCAGCAGCGTCGAGCCAGGGCCAGGGGCCAACGTCCTGACTTTC.

This chain uses TRBV9 with TRBJ2-3; 8 bases line up with TRBD2. The CDR3 loop spans 15 amino acids. CDR1 SGDLS and CDR2 YYNGEE come from the germline V gene. Unmatched junction bases numbered 9, after V lost 7 bases and J lost 2 bases. CDR3 region: CASCPSGSPTDTQYF. CDR3 DNA sequence: TGTGCCAGCTGCCCTAGCGGGTCCCCCACAGATACGCAGTATTTT.

The chain joins TRBV27 to TRBJ2-5, with 7 positions matching TRBD1. The CDR3 length is 14 residues. Unmatched junction bases numbered 4, after V lost 1 base and J lost 5 bases. The germline V gene encodes CDR1 MNHEY and CDR2 SMNVEV (reference sequence). CDR3 coding DNA: TGTGCCAGCAGTTTATACACAGGGGACGAGACCCAGTACTTC. This translates into CASSLYTGDETQYF.

The chain has TRBV10-3 and TRBJ1-6, with D unclear. The germline gives CDR1 ENHRY, CDR2 SYGVKD. V lost 2 bases and J lost 3, with 5 bases in between. This CDR3 comprises 14 residues. CDR3 DNA sequence: TGTGCCATCAGTGAGGGCAACTATAATTCACCCCTCCACTTT. Protein sequence: CAISEGNYNSPLHF.

This clone was observed a few times. The chain has TRBV6-5 and TRBJ2-7; 8 nucleotides line up with TRBD1. The CDR3 sequence is 14 residues long. The V gene end was trimmed by 6 bases and the J gene end by 2 bases; junction bases not matched to a gene: 6. Germline V gene sequence: CDR1 MNHEY, CDR2 SVGAGI. This CDR3 is CASSHGQGPYEQYF. The DNA of the CDR3 is TGTGCCAGCAGCCACGGACAGGGTCCCTACGAGCAGTACTTC.

V usage is TRBV4-3 and J usage is TRBJ2-3; D remains unclear. Germline V gene data show CDR1 as LGHNA and CDR2 as YSLEER. The V end lost 0 bases, the J end lost 4 bases, and 5 bases lay between the germline ends. This CDR3 is built from 13 residues. CDR3 in DNA: TGCGCCAGCAGCCAAGATCCCCCAGATACGCAGTATTTT. This codes for CASSQDPPDTQYF.

The J gene is TRBJ2-5, the V gene TRBV29-1; D tentatively fits TRBD1 or TRBD2 (5 bases each). The CDR3 has 15 residues. V lost 4 bases and J lost 3, with 18 bases in between. From germline, CDR1 is SQVTM and CDR2 ANQGSEA. CDR3 nucleotides: TGCAGCGTTGCTCCGGGACCTAAGGAGGAAGAGACCCAGTACTTC. Translation: CSVAPGPKEEETQYF.

This clone was seen a handful of times. The chain couples TRBV27 to TRBJ2-6; D tentatively fits TRBD1 or TRBD2 (5 bases each). The CDR3 length is 17 residues. Per the germline V gene, CDR1 is MNHEY and CDR2 is SMNVEV (reference sequence). Trimming stripped 4 bases from V and 0 bases from J, with 13 bases between. The CDR3 sequence is CASSSGTESSGANVLTF. For the CDR3, the DNA is TGTGCCAGCAGTTCCGGGACCGAAAGCTCTGGGGCCAACGTCCTGACTTTC.

About this clone: Other DNA sequences in the same sample also yield this CDR3. The genes are TRBV30 and TRBJ2-1, with D perhaps TRBD2 (5 bases). The length of the CDR3 is 15 residues. Trimming cost V 0 bases and J 2 bases, with 11 bases left between them. Germline V gene lookup returns CDR1 GTSNPN and CDR2 SVGIG (reference sequence). The CDR3 coding sequence is TGTGCCTGGAGTGTTTCTGGGAGCCCCTACAATGAGCAGTTCTTC. Protein: CAWSVSGSPYNEQFF.

The genes are TRBV29-1 and TRBJ1-5; tentative D call: TRBD1 (5 bases). The CDR3 consists of 13 residues. The germline V gene has CDR1 SQVTM and CDR2 ANQGSEA. V was pared by 1 base and J by 7 bases, with 11 bases between. The CDR3 nucleotides read TGCAGCGTTGAAGGGGGCGTCGGACAGCCCCAGCATTTT. Amino acids: CSVEGGVGQPQHF. Full variable domain (outside the CDR3, taken from reference TRBV29-1 and TRBJ1-5): SAVISQKPSRDICQRGTSLTIQCQVDSQVTMMFWYRQQPGQSLTLIATANQGSEATYESGFVIDKFPISRPNLTFSTLTVSNMSPEDSSIYLCSVEGGVGQPQHFGDGTRLSIL.

The chain carries TRBV28 and TRBJ2-6; D is unclear. The V end was cut by 4 bases, the J end by 0 bases, with 16 bases between. The germline V gene has CDR1 MDHEN and CDR2 SYDVKM. This CDR3 contains 18 residues. Here the CDR3 DNA reads TGTGCCAGCAGTTCGGGTCAGGCTTACCTCTCTGGGGCCAACGTCCTGACTTTC. Translating it yields CASSSGQAYLSGANVLTF. The variable domain in full, completed from reference TRBV28 and TRBJ2-6, reads DVKVTQSSRYLVKRTGEKVFLECVQDMDHENMFWYRQDPGLGLRLIYFSYDVKMKEKGDIPEGYSVSREKKERFSLILESASTNQTSMYLCASSSGQAYLSGANVLTFGAGSRLTVL.

This clone was seen a few times. The chain couples TRBV2 to TRBJ2-1; D unresolved. Trimming stripped 3 bases from V and 2 bases from J, with 14 bases between. Germline loops: CDR1 SNHLY, CDR2 FYNNEI. The length of the CDR3 is 16 residues. CDR3 loop: CASSDLPSSTYNEQFF. The CDR3 nucleotides are TGTGCCAGCAGTGACCTCCCGAGCTCAACCTACAATGAGCAGTTCTTC.

There are a few counts of this clone. The rearrangement joins TRBV29-1 to TRBJ2-1; TRBD2 matches at 11 bases. CDR3 length: 14 residues. Germline-derived CDR1 and CDR2 are SQVTM and ANQGSEA. Germline trimming cut 6 bases from V and 6 bases from J; bases unmatched to any gene: 7. CDR3 DNA: TGCAGCGTCGGCGGACTAGCGGGCGGCAATGAGCAGTTCTTC. Protein: CSVGGLAGGNEQFF.

This chain joins TRBV21-1 and TRBJ1-1; no DNA check was done on the table's D call, TRBD1. TRBV21-1 corresponds to a pseudogene. The CDR3 sequence is 11 residues long. The CDR3 nucleotides are TGTGCCAGCAGCACATGCACTGAAGCTTTCTTT. Translated: CASSTCTEAFF.

In this sample, this clone turned up a few times. The V gene is TRBV28, the J gene TRBJ2-5; 7 positions match TRBD1. Trimming took 2 bases from V and 4 from J; bases not matched to a gene: 16. Germline lookup yields CDR1 MDHEN and CDR2 SYDVKM. CDR3 length: 18 amino acids. The CDR3: CASSLALERARGRETQYF. In DNA, the CDR3 is TGTGCCAGCAGTTTAGCACTCGAAAGGGCCAGGGGGAGAGAGACCCAGTACTTC.

The chain recombines TRBV27 with TRBJ2-5; D perhaps matches TRBD2 (5 bases). The CDR3 covers 13 residues. The germline V and J ends were trimmed by 3 bases and 5 bases, with 10 bases remaining between them. Germline CDR1 MNHEY, CDR2 SMNVEV (reference sequence). The CDR3 is CASSFAGGETQYF. For the CDR3, the DNA is TGTGCCAGCAGTTTTGCTGGCGGGGAGACCCAGTACTTC.

The chain employs TRBV29-1 and TRBJ2-3; tentative D call: TRBD1 (6 bases). CDR1 is SQVTM and CDR2 is ANQGSEA in the germline V gene. V lost 4 bases and J lost 0, with 11 bases in between. The length of the CDR3 is 14 residues. This CDR3 is CSVVWTASTDTQYF. CDR3 nucleotides: TGCAGCGTTGTGTGGACAGCTAGCACAGATACGCAGTATTTT.

The rearrangement uses TRBV5-1 and TRBJ1-1; tentatively, D is TRBD1 (5 bases). The CDR3 consists of 14 residues. The V end lost 0 bases, the J end lost 8 bases, and 14 bases lay between the germline ends. The germline V gene has CDR1 SGHRS and CDR2 YFSETQ. The CDR3 nucleotides read TGCGCCAGCAGCTTGGGTGGGGCCATCGTGGAAGCTTTCTTT. It codes for CASSLGGAIVEAFF. Full variable domain (rest looked up from reference TRBV5-1 and TRBJ1-1): KAGVTQTPRYLIKTRGQQVTLSCSPISGHRSVSWYQQTPGQGLQFLFEYFSETQRNKGNFPGRFSGRQFSNSRSEMNVSTLELGDSALYLCASSLGGAIVEAFFGQGTRLTVV.

A few counts support this clone. The chain recombines TRBV29-1 with TRBJ1-2, with D possibly TRBD1 on 5 matching bases. The CDR3 runs 10 residues. V was trimmed by 7 bases and J by 7 bases, leaving 10 bases between them. Per germline, CDR1 SQVTM and CDR2 ANQGSEA. The CDR3 is CSEGAGGYTF. The DNA for the CDR3 is TGCAGCGAAGGGGCAGGTGGCTACACCTTC.

The rearrangement links TRBV25-1 to TRBJ2-5; the match to TRBD1 covers 10 bases. With 3 bases clipped from V and 2 bases from J, the junction kept 6 bases outside the gene matches. This CDR3 is 16 amino acids long. Germline assignment: CDR1 MGHDK and CDR2 SYGVNS. This CDR3 is CASSDAGTGVQETQYF. CDR3 bases: TGTGCCAGCAGTGATGCCGGGACAGGGGTTCAAGAGACCCAGTACTTC.

The chain combines TRBV30 with TRBJ2-3; D remains ambiguous. The V gene's germline CDR1 is GTSNPN and CDR2 SVGIG (reference sequence). V dropped 5 bases and J dropped 4 bases, with 10 bases sitting between them. This CDR3 is built from 12 residues. The CDR3 spells CAWGHRSDTQYF. The CDR3 nucleotides are TGTGCCTGGGGTCATCGGTCAGATACGCAGTATTTT.